This T cell receptor beta chain was captured in a study of blood T cell repertoires in COVID-19. Background on the study: The United States, Italy and Spain were the sources of the acute and convalescent COVID-19 samples.

Cohort assignment relied on participant-reported clinical history. Source study methods: Amplification of reference gene primers was used by the study to estimate nucleated cell counts. TCRdb's copy holds only in-frame clones and misses some; the assay was immunoSEQ multiplex PCR. V and J calls and clone size are copied from that table; D and trimming were computed from the DNA. The sample consists of around 310,000 clones, under 90% of them appearing once. Germline V lookup: CDR1 SEHNR, CDR2 FQNEAQ (reference sequence). The CDR3 has 15 amino acids. Losses at the gene ends were 3 bases for V and 4 bases for J; bases not matched to a gene: 5.

The TCR sequence derives from a woman younger than 45 who had recovered from COVID-19. What was sequenced was PBMCs or T cells enriched from blood (not recorded which). The chain carries TRBV7-9 and TRBJ1-2, with TRBD1 identical over 10 bases. DNA of the CDR3: TGTGCCAGCAGCTTTGGGACAGGGGCCTCCTATGGCTACACCTTC. This translates into CASSFGTGASYGYTF.